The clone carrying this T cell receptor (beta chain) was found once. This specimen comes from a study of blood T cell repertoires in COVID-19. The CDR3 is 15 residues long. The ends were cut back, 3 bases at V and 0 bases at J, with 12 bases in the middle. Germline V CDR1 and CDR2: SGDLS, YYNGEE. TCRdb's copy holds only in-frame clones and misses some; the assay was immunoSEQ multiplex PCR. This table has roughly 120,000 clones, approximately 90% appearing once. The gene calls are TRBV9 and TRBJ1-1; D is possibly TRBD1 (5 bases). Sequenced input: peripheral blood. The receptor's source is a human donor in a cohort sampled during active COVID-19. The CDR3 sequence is CASSGSGGVNTEAFF. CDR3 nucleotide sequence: TGTGCCAGCAGCGGATCCGGGGGGGTGAACACTGAAGCTTTCTTT.